This T cell receptor (beta chain) appears in the sequencing data of a study of blood T cell repertoires in COVID-19. Looking at the study overall: Researchers got acute and convalescent COVID-19 samples from the United States, Italy and Spain. The analysed material was cDNA or gDNA that came from T cells, B-cell-depleted T cells, or PBMCs.

Per the authors' pipeline: Reference gene primer amplification yielded estimated nucleated cell counts. Only in-frame clones appear in the TCRdb table, and some are missing; sequencing was by immunoSEQ multiplex PCR. V and J calls plus clone size are reproduced from that table; the DNA served to infer D and trimming. The profile covers some 120,000 clones, with around 89% appearing a single time and about 8% taken by the ten largest. The CDR3 runs to 14 residues. V was clipped by 3 bases and J by 5 bases, with 13 bases between them. This clonotype was sampled from a middle-aged man with acute or convalescent COVID-19. Sequences were obtained from peripheral blood. The V call is TRBV23-1, the J call TRBJ2-5; D possibly corresponds to TRBD1 (6 bases). TRBV23-1 is an ORF; its function is uncertain. CDR3 sequence reads: CASSHQGWRETQYF. In DNA, the CDR3 is TGCGCCAGCAGTCATCAGGGGTGGCGGGAGACCCAGTACTTC.